A single sample gave rise to the 4 T cell receptor beta chains below, sequenced in a study of Graves' ophthalmopathy and Graves' hyperthyroidism. The authors amplified TCR beta CDR3 regions, and they did so from RNA transcripts for repertoire sequencing. Scientists carried out first-round RT-PCR using HTBI primers and then a second-round multiplex PCR. TCRdb redid the calling of the multiplex PCR reads with MiXCR, one entry per CDR3 protein. This sample has about 200,000 distinct CDR3 sequences, with 29% found just once. The specimen was peripheral blood. The source of these receptors is a man aged 50-59 years with Graves' ophthalmopathy.

This clonotype has a count of ten or more. The chain joins TRBV4-2 to TRBJ2-5; possible D gene TRBD2, 6 bases. The V gene's germline CDR1 is LGHNA and CDR2 YNFKEQ. The CDR3 has 16 amino acids. V lost 2 bases and J 3 bases, leaving 16 bases between the germline ends. CDR3 DNA sequence: TGTGCCAGCAGCCAACCGACGGGGGTGTCCAAAGAGACCCAGTACTTC. This encodes CASSQPTGVSKETQYF.

The CDR3 here is CASSYLQVHGYTF. CDR3 bases: TGTGCCAGCAGTTACCTGCAGGTCCATGGCTACACCTTC. The chain recombines TRBV6-5 with TRBJ1-2; no definite D call. Looked up from germline, CDR1 is MNHEY and CDR2 is SVGAGI. The V end lost 2 bases, the J end lost 6 bases, and 10 bases lay between the germline ends. The CDR3 is 13 amino acids.

There are many counts of this clonotype. The CDR3 region is CASSILTGQETQYF. Here the CDR3 DNA reads TGTGCCAGCAGCATCCTGACAGGCCAAGAGACCCAGTACTTC. This chain links TRBV12-3 or TRBV12-4 with TRBJ2-5, with a possible D match to TRBD1 (6 bases). V was pared by 6 bases and J by 1 base, with 12 bases between. This CDR3 comprises 14 residues.

In its sample, this clonotype was seen many times. The rearrangement uses TRBV9 and TRBJ2-7; no firm D call. Germline CDR1 and CDR2: SGDLS and YYNGEE. The CDR3 sequence is 14 residues long. V lost 0 bases and J lost 2, with 9 bases in between. The CDR3 sequence is CASSVGAGAYEQYF. The DNA for the CDR3 is TGTGCCAGCAGCGTAGGTGCAGGCGCCTACGAGCAGTACTTC.